The TCR beta chain under discussion was sequenced for a study of OX40 agonist ivuxolimab in advanced cancers. Turning to the overall study: Ivuxolimab was a fully human IgG2 agonistic monoclonal antibody targeting the costimulatory receptor OX40 (CD134). Partial responses occurred in three dose-escalation patients, of whom one had hepatocellular carcinoma and two had cutaneous melanoma. In the dose-escalation cohort, around 80% of patients were male, and the mean age was 60 years with a range of about 23 to 79. The point of sequencing TCRbeta in the periphery was to test whether ivuxolimab changed TCR sequence diversity and drove clonal T-cell expansion. The paper covers the monotherapy dose-escalation part of the phase I ivuxolimab trial, which included N of about 56 patients. Patients were allowed to have had prior anti-PD-1, anti-PD-L1 or anti-CTLA-4 therapy, and around two fifths of the dose-escalation patients had been treated with checkpoint inhibitors. Of the 50 to 55 dose-escalation patients, hepatocellular carcinoma was present in some 19, melanoma in approximately 15, renal cell carcinoma in 9 and head and neck cancer in 9. Intravenous ivuxolimab was administered to patients every 2 weeks at six dose levels: 0.01, 0.1, 0.3, 1.5, 3 and 10 mg/kg. General conclusions and limits of the study: Low levels of normalized T-cell clonal expansion were also seen in some patients who did not respond. After ivuxolimab, CD8+ T cells had more expanded clones than CD4+ T cells on average. Clonal expansion of both CD4+ and CD8+ blood T cells was observed from baseline to week 6 at doses 0.1 to 3.0 mg/kg. The antigen specificity of the clonally expanded peripheral T cells was not determined. In the 0.1-3.0 mg/kg groups, partial responders had among the lowest normalized peripheral clonal expansion, particularly in CD8+ T cells.

To sequence the TCRbeta CDR3 region, genomic DNA was isolated from the sorted cells. The immunoSEQ Assay was used for sequencing of TCRbeta CDR3 regions. The table comes from immuneACCESS by way of TCRdb, which keeps in-frame sequences with V and J called. Part of the clones is missing from these tables; in studies checked, under half for an unresolved V gene and the rest for unknown reasons. This sample holds 42,000 or so clones; 80% to 90% were observed only once. Jointly, the top ten make up 4.7% of the sample. Spanning cysteine to phenylalanine, the CDR3 consists of 15 amino acids. Only the CDR3 part of the read is kept: 45 bases, read in frame from the first base. Per the germline V gene (reference sequence), LNHDA is the CDR1 and SQIVND is the CDR2. Between the V and J ends, shortened by 0 bases and 8 bases respectively, the junction contains 16 bases. About this clone itself: Its target antigen remains unknown. There are no base qualities to consult, and no much larger clone falls within one base.

The trial excluded patients who had a history of autoimmune disease or who were on systemic immunosuppression. Peripheral blood for TCR sequencing was collected from all dose cohorts at baseline, on cycle 4 day 1, and on cycle 7 day 1. Samples came from an open-label, multicenter, first-in-human phase I dose-escalation trial of ivuxolimab. The trial enrolled adults with locally advanced or metastatic head and neck squamous cell, hepatocellular, melanoma or renal cell carcinoma. Before TCR sequencing, CD4+ T cells and CD8+ T cells from peripheral blood were sorted into separate populations. Material: CD4+ or CD8+ T cells sorted from blood, obtained in a trial of the OX40 agonist ivuxolimab. The chain links TRBV19 with TRBJ1-2; the D gene cannot be resolved reliably. The sequence derives from an adult with an advanced solid tumor such as melanoma, head and neck, liver or kidney cancer. The CDR3 amino acid sequence is: CASSIDRVSIGGYTF. The DNA sequence is given as TGTGCCAGTAGTATAGATCGAGTATCTATTGGAGGCTACACCTTC.